This TCR beta chain was identified in a study of cytomegalovirus exposure and HLA in healthy donors. Worth noting for this clone: What it binds is not known.

The primer mix had 60 Vbeta and 13 Jbeta primers. Using immunoSEQ multiplex PCR, the repertoire was profiled, and TCRdb retains in-frame clones only, with some absent. The table lists 150,000 to 200,000 clones, about 83% of them singletons. Study outcomes and limitations: Three chains linked to CMV were shown in vitro to be specific for CMV antigens. In a later analysis, across HLA loci, associated TCR counts were highest for DRB1, lowest for HLA-C. Among CMV-associated TCR beta chains, most appeared HLA-restricted in a later analysis. TCR beta V- and J-gene trimming, according to a later analysis, was linked to a missense DCLRE1C variant.

The germline V and J ends were trimmed by 4 bases and 8 bases, with 16 bases remaining between them. Germline CDR1 and CDR2: SGHRS and YFSETQ. The CDR3 runs to 14 residues. This clonotype was obtained from a man aged 35 to 55 in good health and CMV-seropositive. The sample taken for sequencing was PBMCs. This sequence joins TRBV5-1 and TRBJ2-1; TRBD2 is a possible D gene (6 bases). CDR3 nucleotide sequence: TGCGCCAGCAGCCCACAAAGCGGAGGGGATGAGCAGTTCTTC. Translated: CASSPQSGGDEQFF.